These 7 T cell receptor beta chains came from one sample sequenced in a study of Ad26.COV2.S vaccination and SARS-CoV-2 variants. The repertoire was sequenced with immunoSEQ multiplex PCR; TCRdb's copy has only in-frame clones and lacks some. The sample carries fewer than 500,000 clones, about nine tenths recorded once. Treatment given: over 15 received Ad26.COV2.S at low or high dose, single or two shots; a few received placebo; per-sample allocation not given. Day 63 following the first vaccine or placebo injection was when the samples were taken. The specimen comprised peripheral blood, sampled in a trial of Ad26.COV2.S vaccine versus placebo. These receptors originate from a person between 18 and 65 years old who received the Ad26.COV2.S COVID-19 vaccine or a placebo.

V and J are TRBV5-8 and TRBJ2-2; maybe TRBD2 (5 bases). The CDR3 loop spans 15 amino acids. From germline, CDR1 is SGHTS and CDR2 YDEGEE. The V end lost 5 bases, the J end lost 2 bases, and 13 bases lay between the germline ends. CDR3 loop: CASRSGFDNTGELFF. The CDR3 DNA is TGTGCCAGCAGATCGGGATTTGACAACACCGGGGAGCTGTTTTTT. Full variable domain (outside the CDR3, taken from reference TRBV5-8 and TRBJ2-2): EAGVTQSPTHLIKTRGQQATLRCSPISGHTSVYWYQQALGLGLQFLLWYDEGEERNRGNFPPRFSGRQFPNYSSELNVNALELEDSALYLCASRSGFDNTGELFFGEGSRLTVL.

The chain recombines TRBV2 with TRBJ1-3; unclear D gene. Trimming removed 4 bases from V and 4 bases from J, with 11 bases in between. This CDR3 contains 14 residues. Germline CDR1 is SNHLY and CDR2 is FYNNEI. CDR3 bases: TGTGCCAGCAGTGTAGCAGAGGACGGAAACACCATATATTTT. This translates into CASSVAEDGNTIYF. Using reference TRBV2 and TRBJ1-3 for the parts outside the CDR3, the full variable domain is EPEVTQTPSHQVTQMGQEVILRCVPISNHLYFYWYRQILGQKVEFLVSFYNNEISEKSEIFDDQFSVERPDGSNFTLKIRSTKLEDSAMYFCASSVAEDGNTIYFGEGSWLTVV.

The chain joins TRBV12-3 or TRBV12-4 to TRBJ2-5, with D maybe TRBD2 (6 bases). Trimming pared 3 bases from V and 6 bases from J, leaving 8 bases between. CDR3 size: 12 residues. The CDR3 nucleotides read TGTGCCAGCAGTTTGGGGACTCAGACCCAGTACTTC. Translating gives CASSLGTQTQYF.

The rearrangement joins TRBV29-1 to TRBJ2-1; D gene uncertain. The germline V gene encodes CDR1 SQVTM and CDR2 ANQGSEA. CDR3 length: 12 residues. Deletions cut 2 bases from V and 8 bases from J, with 10 bases between. Here the CDR3 reads CSVESPSYEQFF. DNA for the CDR3: TGCAGCGTTGAATCGCCCTCTTATGAGCAGTTCTTC.

This rearrangement joins TRBV9 to TRBJ2-7; 11 bases line up with TRBD2. CDR1 and CDR2 from the germline V gene are SGDLS and YYNGEE. With V trimmed by 5 bases and J by 7 bases, 2 bases remained unmatched. The CDR3 has 12 residues. CDR3 sequence (DNA): TGTGCCAGCAGTAGCGGGAGGGGAGAGCAGTACTTC. Amino acids: CASSSGRGEQYF.

CDR3 coding DNA: TGTGCCATCAGTGAGTTTGGAGGGGAGGCCGGGGAGCTGTTTTTT. Translating it yields CAISEFGGEAGELFF. The chain is built from TRBV10-3 and TRBJ2-2, with D possibly being TRBD2 (6 bases). CDR3 length: 15 residues. Trimming took off 1 base at V and 6 bases at J, with 12 bases between the two ends. The germline CDR1 and CDR2 sequences are ENHRY and SYGVKD.

The V call is TRBV19, the J call TRBJ1-3; 7 bases align to TRBD1. Germline CDR1 LNHDA, CDR2 SQIVND (reference sequence). Trimming took 5 bases from V and 0 from J; bases not matched to a gene: 13. This CDR3 spans 18 amino acids. The CDR3 region is CASSVTGTATYSGNTIYF. The CDR3 nucleotides are TGTGCCAGTAGTGTCACCGGGACAGCAACCTACTCTGGAAACACCATATATTTT.